This T cell receptor (beta chain) stems from a study of blood T cell repertoires in COVID-19. This clone has only a few counts. Using immunoSEQ multiplex PCR, the repertoire was profiled, and TCRdb retains in-frame clones only, with some absent. Of fewer than 250,000 clones listed, over 90% are singletons. Patients of the Seattle cohort, enrolled during active infection, were followed longitudinally. Material for sequencing was peripheral blood. The sequence was collected from a man under 40 with COVID-19, enrolled during active disease.

The CDR3 sequence is CASSQTGLAGNYEQYF. The CDR3 DNA is TGCGCCAGCAGCCAAACGGGACTAGCGGGAAACTACGAGCAGTACTTC. The chain combines TRBV4-1 with TRBJ2-7; 13 nucleotides line up with TRBD2. Germline assignment: CDR1 MGHRA and CDR2 YSYEKL. The CDR3 totals 16 residues. The ends lost 2 bases at V and 3 bases at J; junction bases unmatched: 4.